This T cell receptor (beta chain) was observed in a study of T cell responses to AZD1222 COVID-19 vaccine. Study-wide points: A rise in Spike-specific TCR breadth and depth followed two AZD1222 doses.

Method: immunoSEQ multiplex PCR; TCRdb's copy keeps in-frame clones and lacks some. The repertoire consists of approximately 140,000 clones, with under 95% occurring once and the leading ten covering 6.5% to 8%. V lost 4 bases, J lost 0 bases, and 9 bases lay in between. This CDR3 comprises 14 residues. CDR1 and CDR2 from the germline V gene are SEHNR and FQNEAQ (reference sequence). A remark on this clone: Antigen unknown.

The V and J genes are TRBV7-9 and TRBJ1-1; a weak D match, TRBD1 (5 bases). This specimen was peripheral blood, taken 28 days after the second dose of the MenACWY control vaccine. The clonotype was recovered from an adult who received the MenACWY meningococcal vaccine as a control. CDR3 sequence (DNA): TGTGCCAGCAGCTCCGGGACCGTGAACACTGAAGCTTTCTTT. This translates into CASSSGTVNTEAFF.